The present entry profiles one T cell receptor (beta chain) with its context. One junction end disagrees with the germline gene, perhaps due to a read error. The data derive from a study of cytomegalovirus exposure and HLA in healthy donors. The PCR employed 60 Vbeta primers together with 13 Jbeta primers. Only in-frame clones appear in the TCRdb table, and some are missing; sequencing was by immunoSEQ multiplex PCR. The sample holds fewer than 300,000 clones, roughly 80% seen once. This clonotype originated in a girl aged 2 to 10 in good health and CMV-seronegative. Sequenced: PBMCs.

The CDR3: CATGRDLGLVKEQFF. The DNA for the CDR3 is TGTGCCACCGGCAGAGATCTGGGACTAGTCAAGGAGCAGTTCTTC. The V gene is TRBV15, the J gene TRBJ2-1, with TRBD2 matching over 8 bases. CDR1 is LNHNV and CDR2 is YYDKDF in the germline V gene (reference sequence). CDR3 size: 15 residues.